Below, 6 T cell receptor beta chains from the same sample are listed, as sequenced in a study of regulatory T cells in long-lasting Graves disease. Documented time point: persistent/refractory GD, antithyroid drugs over 5 years with positive TRAb. The TCR library used RNA extracted from PBMCs. CDR3-region Arm-PCR and iRepertoire HTBI primers produced the TCR beta libraries. TCRdb independently ran MiXCR on the multiplex PCR reads; one entry per CDR3 protein. The sample lists 420,000 or so distinct CDR3 sequences; 20% to 25% were seen once. The material was peripheral blood mononuclear cells (PBMCs), obtained when the disease was refractory, from a patient treated with antithyroid drugs. The receptors shown here come from a female donor with Graves disease.

The chain combines TRBV20-1 with TRBJ2-5; D remains ambiguous. Germline CDR1 is DFQATT and CDR2 is SNEGSKA (reference sequence). Trimming shortened V by 3 bases and J by 3 bases, and 5 bases separated the two germline ends. The CDR3 runs to 11 residues. CDR3: CSASAEETQYF. The CDR3 DNA reads as TGCAGTGCTAGCGCGGAAGAGACCCAGTACTTC.

The rearrangement joins TRBV20-1 to TRBJ2-7; 9 bases fit TRBD2. Germline loops: CDR1 DFQATT, CDR2 SNEGSKA (reference sequence). Trimming took 7 bases from V and 2 from J; bases not matched to a gene: 6. The CDR3 is 13 amino acids. The CDR3, as DNA: TGCAGTGGAGTTGCGGGAGGGCCCTACGAGCAGTACTTC. This sequence encodes CSGVAGGPYEQYF.

This clonotype has more than one count but fewer than ten. This sequence joins TRBV7-2 and TRBJ2-1, with TRBD2 matching over 8 bases. CDR3 length: 14 amino acids. Trimming at V came to 3 bases and at J to 3 bases, leaving 1 base not matched to a gene. CDR1 is SGHTA, CDR2 FQGNSA, per germline. CDR3 nucleotide sequence: TGTGCCAGCAGCTTTACTAGCGGCTACAATGAGCAGTTCTTC. Amino acid sequence: CASSFTSGYNEQFF.

This clonotype has only a few counts. This chain uses TRBV20-1 with TRBJ2-2; a possible D gene is TRBD2 (6 bases). The CDR3 covers 13 residues. V was clipped by 7 bases and J by 2 bases, with 11 bases between them. Germline CDR1 is DFQATT and CDR2 is SNEGSKA (reference sequence). In nucleotides, the CDR3 is TGCAGTGGGGCGGGACTTAACACCGGGGAGCTGTTTTTT. Protein: CSGAGLNTGELFF.

J is TRBJ2-7 and V is TRBV6-2 or TRBV6-3; 15 bases fit TRBD2. Per the germline V gene, CDR1 is MNHEY and CDR2 is SVGEGT. Trimming cost V 6 bases and J 2 bases; bases outside gene matches: 8. CDR3 length equals 17 residues. This CDR3 is CASSLPGLAGGTYEQYF. For the CDR3, the DNA is TGTGCCAGCAGCCTACCGGGACTAGCGGGAGGAACCTACGAGCAGTACTTC.

This clonotype was counted a few times. The rearrangement uses TRBV5-6 and TRBJ2-5, with a weak D call TRBD2 (5 bases). The CDR3 contains 14 residues. The ends were cut back, 0 bases at V and 2 bases at J, with 8 bases in the middle. Germline V gene data show CDR1 as SGHDT and CDR2 as YYEEEE. CDR3 bases: TGTGCCAGCAGCTTGGGAGCGGTGCAAGAGACCCAGTACTTC. This codes for CASSLGAVQETQYF. The entire variable domain, with the rest obtained from reference TRBV5-6 and TRBJ2-5, is as follows: DAGVTQSPTHLIKTRGQQVTLRCSPKSGHDTVSWYQQALGQGPQFIFQYYEEEERQRGNFPDRFSGHQFPNYSSELNVNALLLGDSALYLCASSLGAVQETQYFGPGTRLLVL.